The sequence of this T cell receptor (beta chain) was determined in a study of T cell changes during pregnancy in multiple sclerosis (dated by TCRdb to the late 2010s). As for the study more broadly: Changes in the T cell repertoire over the course of pregnancy were examined in this study in women with multiple sclerosis.

Notes on this clone: Its specific antigen is unknown. Base qualities are missing; no much larger clone stands one base away.

Libraries were made using the immunoSEQ multiplex PCR assay. TCRdb took this table from immuneACCESS and kept in-frame rearrangements with V and J called. Such tables lack part of the clones; where checked against another copy, unresolved V genes explain under half of the gap, and the rest is unexplained. This sample gives under 90,000 clones in total; just over 90% of them show up just once. Over 1.3% of the sample goes to the ten largest clones. CDR1 and CDR2 are read off the germline V gene as MNHNS and SASEGT. Trimming costs V 1 base and J 3 bases, and their ends lie 15 bases apart. The CDR3 holds 16 amino acids from the cysteine to the phenylalanine. CDR3 DNA only is kept here, 48 bases in frame from base 1.

The starting material was peripheral blood, obtained in the second trimester of pregnancy. This receptor was taken from a female donor in good health, enrolled as a control in a pregnancy study. The rearranged segments are TRBV6-1 and TRBJ1-2; the D region possibly corresponds to TRBD1 (6 bases align). In nucleotide form, the sequence is TGTGCCAGCAGTGAAGATGAGAAGGGGGTGTACTATGGCTACACCTTC. Protein translation: CASSEDEKGVYYGYTF.